This is a list of T cell receptor beta chains from one sample in a study of cytomegalovirus exposure and HLA in healthy donors. The method was immunoSEQ multiplex PCR; TCRdb's version includes in-frame clones alone and lacks a portion of them. The sample includes over 100,000 clones, roughly 79% seen only once; the top ten take more than 6%. Sequencing was performed on PBMCs. These receptors were collected from a woman aged 45-59 years in good health and CMV-seropositive. CDR3s include the opening cysteine and the closing phenylalanine or tryptophan. Each record gives: V gene, J gene, clone size, D gene, CDR3 protein, CDR3 DNA. A D gene is named only where the DNA matches it firmly. Clone size appears in some rows only: once, few, many, or a class for an expanded clone.

>TRBV7-9|TRBJ2-7|once|NA
CASSLLGSIYEQYF
TGTGCCAGCAGCCTACTCGGGAGCATCTACGAGCAGTACTTC
>TRBV19|TRBJ1-3|NA|NA
CASSPNSGNTIYF
TGTGCCAGTAGTCCAAACAGTGGAAACACCATATATTTT
>TRBV9|TRBJ1-2|once|NA
CASSEIRQTPLINYGYTF
TGTGCCAGCAGTGAGATTAGACAGACCCCTCTCATTAACTATGGCTACACCTTC
>TRBV4-2|TRBJ1-2|NA|TRBD1
CASSQEDRGRGGYTF
TGTGCCAGCAGCCAAGAGGACAGGGGGCGAGGTGGCTACACCTTC
>TRBV18|TRBJ1-5|NA|NA
CASSPGPYSNQPQHF
TGTGCCAGCTCACCAGGGCCTTATAGCAATCAGCCCCAGCATTTT
>TRBV2|TRBJ1-5|NA|NA
CASSDQLNQPQHF
TGTGCCAGCAGTGATCAACTTAATCAGCCCCAGCATTTT
>TRBV5-1|TRBJ1-1|NA|NA
CASSLYPGNTEAFF
TGCGCCAGCAGCCTGTATCCAGGGAACACTGAAGCTTTCTTT
>TRBV4-3|TRBJ2-2|NA|NA
CASSQVSTPGGELFF
TGCGCCAGCAGCCAAGTATCTACCCCAGGGGGGGAGCTGTTTTTT
>TRBV6-5|TRBJ1-1|NA|NA
CASSYSQGNTEAFF
TGTGCCAGCAGTTACTCCCAGGGGAACACTGAAGCTTTCTTT
>TRBV9|TRBJ1-2|NA|TRBD1
CASSVEGGGYTF
TGTGCCAGCAGCGTAGAAGGGGGCGGCTACACCTTC
>TRBV9|TRBJ1-4|NA|TRBD1
CASSVGAGTAEKLFF
TGTGCCAGCAGCGTAGGGGCCGGGACAGCTGAAAAACTGTTTTTT
>TRBV6-5|TRBJ1-3|NA|NA
CASSYSNRVSGNTIYF
TGTGCCAGCAGTTACTCGAACAGGGTATCTGGAAACACCATATATTTT
>TRBV7-2|TRBJ1-5|NA|NA
CASSVDGRSNQPQHF
TGTGCCAGCAGCGTGGACGGGAGGAGCAATCAGCCCCAGCATTTT
>TRBV2|TRBJ1-3|few|NA
CASSEGIGGDGNTIYF
TGTGCCAGCAGTGAAGGGATAGGGGGAGACGGAAACACCATATATTTT
>TRBV11-2|TRBJ2-1|few|TRBD1
CASSSPGQGRREQFF
TGTGCCAGCAGCTCACCGGGACAGGGCCGTAGGGAGCAGTTCTTC
>TRBV15|TRBJ2-3|NA|NA
CATSREWAGNVKTDTDTQYF
TGTGCCACCAGCAGAGAATGGGCGGGAAACGTAAAGACGGACACAGATACGCAGTATTTT
>TRBV9|TRBJ2-1|NA|TRBD2
CASSVSSGLENEQFF
TGTGCCAGCAGCGTCTCTAGCGGCCTGGAGAATGAGCAGTTCTTC
>TRBV27|TRBJ2-7|few|NA
CASSYADSPYEQYF
TGTGCCAGCAGTTACGCGGACAGCCCCTACGAGCAGTACTTC
>TRBV5-1|TRBJ2-1|few|TRBD2
CASSPPLAGNEQFF
TGCGCCAGCAGCCCACCACTAGCGGGAAATGAGCAGTTCTTC
>TRBV7-8|TRBJ1-5|NA|NA
CASSSLGGFGNQPQHF
TGTGCCAGCAGCTCTTTAGGGGGATTCGGCAATCAGCCCCAGCATTTT
>TRBV18|TRBJ2-3|NA|TRBD1
CASSPIRDSPGTDTQYF
TGTGCCAGCTCACCAATACGGGACAGCCCGGGCACAGATACGCAGTATTTT
>TRBV18|TRBJ1-6|NA|TRBD1
CASSPSGTGNSPLHF
TGTGCCAGCTCACCATCCGGGACAGGGAATTCACCCCTCCACTTT
>TRBV9|TRBJ2-5|NA|TRBD2
CASSAGRNQETQYF
TGTGCCAGCAGCGCCGGGAGGAACCAAGAGACCCAGTACTTC
>TRBV7-9|TRBJ1-1|few|TRBD1
CASSLQTGDTEAFF
TGTGCCAGCAGCCTTCAAACAGGGGACACTGAAGCTTTCTTT
>TRBV6-6|TRBJ1-5|NA|TRBD1
CASRGADRYQPQHF
TGTGCCAGCCGTGGGGCGGACAGGTATCAGCCCCAGCATTTT
>TRBV2|TRBJ2-2|few|TRBD1
CASHGTGDTGELFF
TGTGCCAGCCACGGGACAGGGGACACCGGGGAGCTGTTTTTT
>TRBV7-2|TRBJ2-3|NA|NA
CASKLDRADTQYF
TGTGCCAGCAAACTCGACCGAGCGGATACGCAGTATTTT
>TRBV5-4|TRBJ2-2|NA|TRBD2
CASSLAPGLAGGPLTGELFF
TGTGCCAGCAGCTTAGCGCCGGGACTAGCGGGGGGGCCACTCACCGGGGAGCTGTTTTTT
>TRBV4-1|TRBJ2-5|once|TRBD1
CASSQEGTAKETQYF
TGCGCCAGCAGCCAAGAGGGGACAGCCAAGGAGACCCAGTACTTC
>TRBV5-6|TRBJ2-7|NA|NA
CASSFPGNFYEQYF
TGTGCCAGCAGCTTTCCGGGGAATTTCTACGAGCAGTACTTC
>TRBV7-8|TRBJ2-7|few|TRBD1
CASSLGQGAVEQYF
TGTGCCAGCAGCTTAGGACAGGGGGCGGTCGAGCAGTACTTC
>TRBV7-9|TRBJ2-7|few|NA
CASSNEGSPYEQYF
TGTGCCAGCAGCAACGAGGGCTCCCCCTACGAGCAGTACTTC